These T cell receptor beta chains were read from a single sample in a study of cytomegalovirus exposure and HLA in healthy donors. Repertoires were generated with immunoSEQ multiplex PCR, while TCRdb's copy carries only in-frame clones and drops some. This sample's table reports over 100,000 clones. The material sequenced was PBMCs. These receptors came from a young man in good health and CMV-seronegative. Both conserved end residues are part of each CDR3. A D gene is named only where the DNA matches it firmly.

J gene	V gene	CDR3 length	D gene	CDR3 DNA	CDR3 protein
TRBJ1-2	TRBV9	16	TRBD1	TGTGCCAGCAGCGCGGGGGGGGGACAGGGGACAGGTGGCTACACCTTC	CASSAGGGQGTGGYTF
TRBJ2-1	TRBV19	13	.	TGTGCCAGTAGCCTCAGTTCGTGGAATGAGCAGTTCTTC	CASSLSSWNEQFF
TRBJ1-5	TRBV2	13	TRBD1	TGTGCCAGCAGTCGGACAGGCTCCCAGCCCCAGCATTTT	CASSRTGSQPQHF
TRBJ1-6	TRBV23-1	17	TRBD1	TGCGCCAGCAGTCAACCCGTACCGGGACAGGGGCATTCACCCCTCCACTTT	CASSQPVPGQGHSPLHF
TRBJ2-3	TRBV7-9	14	TRBD2	TGTGCCAGCAGAGGGACTAGCGGGGGCCTCTACCAGTATTTT	CASRGTSGGLYQYF
TRBJ1-4	TRBV6-5	16	.	TGTGCCAGCAGTTACGGGCCTATAGGAGGAAATGAAAAACTGTTTTTT	CASSYGPIGGNEKLFF
TRBJ2-7	TRBV19	12	TRBD1	TGTGCCAGCTGGGACAGAACCTACGAGCAGTACTTC	CASWDRTYEQYF
TRBJ1-1	TRBV27	13	.	TGTGCCAGCCGCCCCGGGGGGGGATCAAAAGCTTTCTTT	CASRPGGGSKAFF
TRBJ2-2	TRBV19	13	.	TGTGCCACACAACTGTCGGGGTTCGGGGAGCTGTTTTTT	CATQLSGFGELFF
TRBJ1-2	TRBV4-1	16	TRBD1	TGCGCCAGCAGCCAAGAAGGGACAGGGGCTAACTATGGCTACACCTTC	CASSQEGTGANYGYTF
TRBJ2-7	TRBV9	15	TRBD2	TGTGCCAGCAGCGTCTATAGCGGGGGGGCCTACGAGCAGTACTTC	CASSVYSGGAYEQYF
TRBJ1-1	TRBV11-2	14	.	TGTGCCAGCAACAAACAGGGTTGGAACACTGAAGCTTTCTTT	CASNKQGWNTEAFF
TRBJ2-7	TRBV7-9	14	.	TGTGCCAGCAGCTCTAGGGGGAAGACCTACGAGCAGTACTTC	CASSSRGKTYEQYF
TRBJ2-3	TRBV6-5	14	.	TGTGCCAGCAGTTACAGGACAGGCACAGATACGCAGTATTTT	CASSYRTGTDTQYF
TRBJ1-5	TRBV5-1	13	.	TGCGCCAGCAGCTATACACCGTCCGAGCCCCAGCATTTT	CASSYTPSEPQHF
TRBJ2-2	TRBV10-2	19	TRBD1	TGCGCCAGCAGCCGAATACGGGGACAGACTTTCTCGAACACCGGGGAGCTGTTTTTT	CASSRIRGQTFSNTGELFF
TRBJ2-7	TRBV5-6	14	TRBD1	TGTGCCAGCAGCCCAAGGACAGGGGCCTACGAGCAGTACTTC	CASSPRTGAYEQYF
TRBJ1-6	TRBV4-1	18	.	TGCGCCAGCAGCCAAGATCCTACCTCCGGGACTCAAAGTTCACCCCTCCACTTT	CASSQDPTSGTQSSPLHF
TRBJ2-3	TRBV4-3	17	.	TGCGCCAGCAGCCCGAGACAAGCGACTAGTCCCACAGATACGCAGTATTTT	CASSPRQATSPTDTQYF
TRBJ1-6	TRBV5-1	16	.	TGCGCCAGCAGCTTGGAGGGTTGGGGGGGAAATTCACCCCTCCACTTT	CASSLEGWGGNSPLHF
TRBJ2-1	TRBV6-4	13	TRBD1	TGTGCCAGCAGTGACTTAGGGGGCTATGAGCAGTTCTTC	CASSDLGGYEQFF
TRBJ1-2	TRBV6-5	15	TRBD1	TGTGCCAGCAGGAGACGACAGGGGTCTAACTATGGCTACACCTTC	CASRRRQGSNYGYTF
TRBJ2-7	TRBV11-3	14	TRBD1	TGTGCCAGCAGCCCGGGACAGGGAGTCCACGAGCAGTACTTC	CASSPGQGVHEQYF
TRBJ2-3	TRBV10-3	13	.	TGTGCCATCAATCGGACAGACACAGATACGCAGTATTTT	CAINRTDTDTQYF
TRBJ1-6	TRBV7-2	16	TRBD1	TGTGCCAGCAGCGGACAGGGGGCCACCTATAATTCACCCCTCCACTTT	CASSGQGATYNSPLHF
TRBJ2-2	TRBV2	14	.	TGTGCCAGCAGTGCCAAACCGGGAACCGGGGAGCTGTTTTTT	CASSAKPGTGELFF
TRBJ2-7	TRBV2	11	.	TGTGCCAGCAGTTACTCCTACGAGCAGTACTTC	CASSYSYEQYF
TRBJ2-3	TRBV6-5	15	.	TGTGCCAGCAGTTACTCGGAGGGGGAGGGAGATACGCAGTATTTT	CASSYSEGEGDTQYF
TRBJ1-4	TRBV2	15	TRBD1	TGTGCCAGCAGTTTGACGACAGGGGTAGGGGAAAAACTGTTTTTT	CASSLTTGVGEKLFF
TRBJ2-3	TRBV6-1	15	TRBD1	TGTGCCAGCAGTGAAACAGGACAGGGGACCGATACGCAGTATTTT	CASSETGQGTDTQYF
TRBJ2-2	TRBV2	15	.	TGTGCCAGCAGTGAACGGGTTAGCACCACCGGGGAGCTGTTTTTT	CASSERVSTTGELFF
TRBJ1-1	TRBV7-9	15	.	TGTGCCAGCAGCCCGCTGGGGGGTGGTGGCACTGAAGCTTTCTTT	CASSPLGGGGTEAFF
TRBJ1-2	TRBV19	11	.	TGTGCCAGCCGTAGGGGCTATGGCTACACCTTC	CASRRGYGYTF
TRBJ1-6	TRBV2	14	.	TGTGCCAGCACCCGACTCGCCTATAATTCACCCCTCCACTTT	CASTRLAYNSPLHF
TRBJ1-1	TRBV5-1	16	.	TGCGCCAGCAGCTTGGTAGAGGGGGGGACGAACACTGAAGCTTTCTTT	CASSLVEGGTNTEAFF
TRBJ1-5	TRBV19	18	.	TGTGCCAGTAGTATTTTCTTCGCCGGTGCATCGGGCAATCAGCCCCAGCATTTT	CASSIFFAGASGNQPQHF
TRBJ2-5	TRBV29-1	13	.	TGCAGCGTTGACAGGAATCTTTTAGGGACCCAGTACTTC	CSVDRNLLGTQYF
TRBJ2-2	TRBV10-3	20	TRBD2	TGTGCCATCAGTGGGACTAGGACTAGCGGAATGTCTCCGAGGACCGGGGAGCTGTTTTTT	CAISGTRTSGMSPRTGELFF